A single sample is the source of the 23 T cell receptor beta chains below, sequenced in a study of tissue T cells after allogeneic stem cell transplantation. This sample's time point: mouse harvest day 14 after allogeneic transplant. Each mouse received 10^7 T-cell-depleted marrow cells plus 10^6 splenic CD5+ T cells by tail vein. Only in-frame clones appear in the TCRdb table, and some are missing; sequencing was by immunoSEQ multiplex PCR. The data hold some 4,600 clones, with 40% to 50% observed a single time. Sequenced input: lymph node tissue. The source of these receptors is a female BALB/c mouse given C57BL/6 T cells with graft-versus-host disease after an allogeneic hematopoietic cell transplant.

Concerning this clone: These gene names are mouse names. With the read ending 1 residue before the CDR3 end, the germline J gene is used to fill in that end. The chain combines TRBV16 with TRBJ2-4, with TRBD2 matching 9 bases. Trimming removed 0 bases from V and 0 bases from J; junction bases left unmatched: 4. The CDR3 length is 17 residues. Germline CDR1 and CDR2: SGHSA and FRNQAP. The DNA read from the CDR3 is TGTGCAAGCAGCTTAGACTGGGGGGGTTCTAGTCAAAACACCTTGTAC. This translates into CASSLDWGGSSQNTLY. The whole CDR3 protein is CASSLDWGGSSQNTLYF.

This clone was counted a few times. Mouse names are used for the genes. With the read ending 1 residue before the CDR3 end, the germline J gene is used to fill in that end. V and J are TRBV31 and TRBJ2-5; the D gene could be TRBD1 or TRBD2 (5 bases each). Trimming shortened V by 3 bases and J by 9 bases, and 7 bases separated the two germline ends. This CDR3 comprises 10 residues. Per germline, CDR1 GKSSPN and CDR2 SITVG. The CDR3 is CAWRGVTQYF. CDR3 DNA, as far as it was read: TGTGCCTGGAGGGGGGTAACCCAGTAC. The variable domain in full, with the rest retrieved from reference TRBV31 and TRBJ2-5, is AQTIHQWPVAEIKAVGSPLSLGCTIKGKSSPNLYWYWQATGGTLQQLFYSITVGQVESVVQLNLSASRPKDDQFILSTEKLLLSHSGFYLCAWRGVTQYFGPGTRLLVL.

Concerning this clone: The genes and germline here are from mouse. Read sequence stops 1 residue before the CDR3 end, and the germline J gene provides the missing end. V gene TRBV4 combines with J gene TRBJ1-2; D might be TRBD1 (6 bases). V was pared by 4 bases and J by 0 bases, with 12 bases between. Per germline, CDR1 LGHDT and CDR2 YNNKQL (reference sequence). The CDR3 spans 15 residues. CDR3 protein: CASSFRDNANSDYTF. The CDR3 DNA, read in part, is TGTGCCAGCAGCTTCCGGGACAATGCAAACTCCGACTACACC.

To note about this clone: The gene symbols are mouse symbols. The CDR3 extends 1 residue past the end of the read, so its final part is completed from the germline J gene. V and J are TRBV19 and TRBJ1-6, with D perhaps matching TRBD1 (6 bases). TRBJ1-6 is filed as an ORF, its function uncertain. Between the trimmed V and J ends, which lost 9 bases and 1 base, there was a span of 8 bases. This CDR3 contains 13 residues. Germline CDR1 FNHDT, CDR2 SITEND (reference sequence). CDR3 DNA (partial): TGTGCCACCGGACAGTCCTATAATTCGCCCCTCTAC. Translation gives CATGQSYNSPLY. In full, the CDR3 is CATGQSYNSPLYF.

Comments on this clone: One end of the junction is discordant with germline, which a read error may explain. The genes and germline here are from mouse. The observed sequence ends 1 residue before the CDR3 terminus, with the missing tail filled in from the germline J gene. Within the sample, other DNA sequences also encode this same CDR3. V gene TRBV5 combines with J gene TRBJ2-4; a weak D match, TRBD2 (5 bases). Germline V gene data show CDR1 as LGHNA and CDR2 as YNLKQL (reference sequence). This CDR3 is 15 amino acids long. The CDR3 DNA, read in part, is TGTGCTAGCAGCCAAGTGGGTGGGGGTCAAAACACCTTGTAC. Amino acids: CASSQVGGGQNTLY. The CDR3 in full is CASSQVGGGQNTLYF.

This clone has a single count. Gene names and germline match the mouse. This CDR3 is CASSLRGRNSPLYF. Partial CDR3 DNA: TGTGCCAGCAGTCTCAGGGGTAGGAATTCGCCCCTCTAC. This chain uses TRBV26 with TRBJ1-6, with D maybe TRBD1 (6 bases). The CDR3 end lies 1 residue beyond the end of the read and is filled in from the germline J gene. TRBJ1-6 is an open reading frame, and its role is uncertain. The V end lost 3 bases, the J end lost 7 bases, and 10 bases lay between the germline ends. The germline gives CDR1 KGHPV, CDR2 FQNQEV (reference sequence). The length of the CDR3 is 14 residues.

Concerning this clone: Genes and germline are mouse. The read comes to an end 1 residue before the CDR3 does, leaving the germline J gene to fill in the end. The sample contains more than one DNA sequence encoding this CDR3. J is TRBJ1-2 and V is TRBV26; 9 bases are shared with TRBD1. The CDR3 runs to 14 residues. Germline V gene data show CDR1 as KGHPV and CDR2 as FQNQEV (reference sequence). With 4 bases clipped from V and 0 bases from J, the junction kept 0 bases outside the gene matches. The sequenced part of the CDR3 DNA is TGTGCCAGCAGTCGACAGGGGGCAAACTCCGACTACACC. This encodes CASSRQGANSDYT. The CDR3 in its entirety is CASSRQGANSDYTF.

By sample fraction, this clone is large. Germline and genes: mouse. The read gets to within 1 residue of the CDR3 end, and the germline J gene fills in the rest. J is TRBJ1-5 and V is TRBV14; D is ambiguous. Germline CDR1 reads SGHDT; CDR2 reads FRDEAV. The CDR3 has 13 amino acids. Trimming left V 3 bases short and J 1 base short, with 5 bases between. The CDR3 reads CASSSQNNQAPLF. The sequenced part of the CDR3 DNA is TGTGCCAGCAGTTCACAAAACAACCAGGCTCCGCTT.

This clone is classed as medium-sized. The gene names here belong to mouse. Here the CDR3 reads CASVGGHEQYF. Partial CDR3 DNA: TGTGCCAGCGTGGGGGGGCATGAACAGTAC. The chain combines TRBV26 with TRBJ2-7; TRBD2 aligns across 9 bases. The read ends 1 residue shy of where the CDR3 ends; the end is completed using the germline J gene. Per the germline V gene, CDR1 is KGHPV and CDR2 is FQNQEV (reference sequence). This CDR3 has 11 amino acids. V lost 8 bases to trimming and J lost 5 bases; unmatched junction nucleotides: 1.

This clone has a handful of counts. The germline and genes are mouse ones. The read stops 1 residue short of the end of the CDR3; the missing end is completed from the germline J gene. The J gene is TRBJ2-7, the V gene TRBV26; D unresolved. The ends were cut back, 4 bases at V and 1 base at J, with 8 bases in the middle. Germline loops: CDR1 KGHPV, CDR2 FQNQEV (reference sequence). The CDR3 runs to 13 residues. The sequenced part of the CDR3 DNA is TGTGCCAGCAGTCCGACCCTTTCCTATGAACAGTAC. As protein: CASSPTLSYEQY. The complete CDR3 protein is CASSPTLSYEQYF.

By its share, this clone is medium-sized. Genes here carry mouse names. With the read ending 1 residue before the CDR3 end, the germline J gene is used to fill in that end. The chain combines TRBV24 with TRBJ1-4; 9 nucleotides align to TRBD1. V shed 1 base, J shed 4 bases, and the junction held 1 base outside the gene matches. Per the germline V gene, CDR1 is KGHTA and CDR2 is FRNEEI. The length of the CDR3 is 15 residues. CDR3 residues: CASSLSDRGNERLFF. Incomplete CDR3 DNA: TGTGCCAGCAGTCTGTCGGACAGGGGCAACGAAAGATTATTT.

This clone qualifies as medium-sized (0.01 to 0.1%). The genes and germline here are from mouse. The read finishes 1 residue shy of the CDR3 end, and the germline J gene is used to complete it. The chain links TRBV1 to TRBJ2-3; possibly TRBD1 for D (6 bases). V dropped 3 bases and J dropped 2 bases, with 9 bases sitting between them. This CDR3 has 14 residues. CDR1 is NSQYPW, CDR2 LRSPGD, per germline (reference sequence). The sequenced CDR3 bases are TGCACCTGCAGTGCGAGGGGGACTGCAGAAACGCTGTAT. It translates to CTCSARGTAETLY. The CDR3 as a whole reads CTCSARGTAETLYF. The whole variable domain, remainder taken from reference TRBV1 and TRBJ2-3, is VTLLEQNPRWRLVPRGQAVNLRCILKNSQYPWMSWYQQDLQKQLQWLFTLRSPGDKEVKSLPGADYLATRVTDTELRLQVANMSQGRTLYCTCSARGTAETLYFGSGTRLTVL.

This clone was detected only a few times. Gene names and germline refer to mouse. The read gets to within 1 residue of the CDR3 end, and the germline J gene fills in the rest. This rearrangement joins TRBV26 to TRBJ2-7; 12 nucleotides align to TRBD1. Looked up from germline, CDR1 is KGHPV and CDR2 is FQNQEV (reference sequence). V lost 2 bases and J lost 5; bases outside the gene matches: 4. CDR3 length equals 15 residues. CDR3 in amino acids: CASSLGDRGLDEQYF. Incomplete CDR3 DNA: TGTGCCAGCAGTCTGGGGGACAGGGGGCTGGATGAACAGTAC.

This clone appeared a few times. The gene names given are mouse names. The read ends 1 residue before the CDR3 terminus; that terminus is restored from the germline J gene. The chain links TRBV1 to TRBJ1-4; 9 nucleotides match TRBD1. The germline gives CDR1 NSQYPW, CDR2 LRSPGD (reference sequence). The CDR3 loop spans 16 amino acids. Trimming took 2 bases from V and 4 from J; bases not matched to a gene: 5. The CDR3 loop is CTCSATGTGFNERLFF. The covered CDR3 bases are TGCACCTGCAGTGCAACCGGGACAGGGTTCAACGAAAGATTATTT. Full variable domain (missing parts from reference TRBV1 and TRBJ1-4): VTLLEQNPRWRLVPRGQAVNLRCILKNSQYPWMSWYQQDLQKQLQWLFTLRSPGDKEVKSLPGADYLATRVTDTELRLQVANMSQGRTLYCTCSATGTGFNERLFFGHGTKLSVL.

As for this clone: Gene names refer to mouse genes. The read stops 1 residue short of the end of the CDR3; the missing end is completed from the germline J gene. The J gene is TRBJ1-1, the V gene TRBV26; weak D call: TRBD1 (5 bases). This CDR3 is built from 13 residues. Trimming stripped 6 bases from V and 0 bases from J, with 8 bases between. Germline CDR1 is KGHPV and CDR2 is FQNQEV (reference sequence). The CDR3 loop reads CASRRGQNTEVFF. Partial CDR3 DNA: TGTGCCAGCAGACGGGGACAGAACACAGAAGTCTTC.

As concerns this clone: Germline and genes: mouse. Read sequence stops 1 residue before the CDR3 end, and the germline J gene provides the missing end. V gene TRBV12-1 combines with J gene TRBJ2-3; 8 bases agree with TRBD2. The J segment lost 1 base and the V segment lost 1 base, leaving 0 bases of the junction unmatched. Germline V gene data show CDR1 as SGHSN and CDR2 as HYEKVE. This CDR3 contains 14 residues. The CDR3 bases that were read are TGTGCCAGCTCTCTGGGACTGGGTGCAGAAACGCTGTAT. It translates to CASSLGLGAETLY. The whole CDR3 is CASSLGLGAETLYF.

This clone was seen only once. The germline and genes are mouse ones. The sequenced fragment ends 1 residue before the CDR3 boundary, so the rest is inferred from the germline J gene. This chain joins TRBV5 and TRBJ1-2; D possibly corresponds to TRBD1 (6 bases). Germline assignment: CDR1 LGHNA and CDR2 YNLKQL (reference sequence). The CDR3 spans 15 residues. V lost 3 bases, J lost 0 bases, and 11 bases lay in between. Partial CDR3 DNA: TGTGCCAGCAGCCACCCCGGGACAACAAACTCCGACTACACC. Translation: CASSHPGTTNSDYT. The full CDR3 reads CASSHPGTTNSDYTF.

This clone was counted a few times. The gene symbols are mouse symbols. Sequencing ends 1 residue short of the CDR3 end; the germline J gene provides the rest. This chain connects TRBV26 to TRBJ1-6, with 7 bases identical to TRBD1. TRBJ1-6 is filed as an ORF, its function uncertain. The germline gives CDR1 KGHPV, CDR2 FQNQEV (reference sequence). V lost 3 bases to trimming and J lost 4 bases; unmatched junction nucleotides: 0. The CDR3 spans 14 residues. This CDR3 reads CASSLQGYNSPLYF. Incomplete CDR3 DNA: TGTGCCAGCAGTCTACAGGGGTATAATTCGCCCCTCTAC.

About this clone: Genes and germline are mouse. The read comes to an end 1 residue before the CDR3 does, leaving the germline J gene to fill in the end. The chain joins TRBV12-2 to TRBJ2-5; tentative D call: TRBD1 (6 bases). In germline, CDR1 is SGHLS, CDR2 HYDKME. This CDR3 contains 14 residues. The V end was cut by 4 bases, the J end by 3 bases, with 13 bases between. CDR3 DNA, as far as it was read: TGTGCCAGCTCACGACAGGTCCGGCAAGACACCCAGTAC. Translating gives CASSRQVRQDTQY. In full, the CDR3 is CASSRQVRQDTQYF.

Of note for this clone: Germline and genes here are mouse. The CDR3 end falls 1 residue outside the read, so it is completed with the germline J gene. This chain connects TRBV5 to TRBJ2-1; 9 positions match TRBD2. This CDR3 is built from 14 residues. Losses at the gene ends were 3 bases for V and 5 bases for J; bases not matched to a gene: 2. Germline CDR1 and CDR2: LGHNA and YNLKQL (reference sequence). The part of the CDR3 DNA that was read is TGTGCCAGCAGCCACCTGGGGGGGAATGCTGAGCAGTTC. It encodes CASSHLGGNAEQF. Given in full, the CDR3 is CASSHLGGNAEQFF.

With respect to this clone: The germline and genes are mouse ones. Read coverage stops 1 residue before the CDR3 terminus; the germline J gene supplies the remainder. This chain connects TRBV2 to TRBJ1-6; TRBD1 might be the D (6 bases). TRBJ1-6 is marked as an open reading frame, function uncertain. Trimming cost V 0 bases and J 1 base, with 10 bases left between them. The germline V gene encodes CDR1 LGHNA and CDR2 YSYQKL. The CDR3 runs 17 residues. CDR3 sequence reads: CASSQDGQGSYNSPLYF. The DNA read from the CDR3 is TGTGCCAGCAGCCAAGATGGGCAGGGGTCCTATAATTCGCCCCTCTAC.

In the case of this clone: Gene and germline names: mouse. The read ends 1 residue early relative to the CDR3; the germline J gene fills the gap. The V and J genes are TRBV26 and TRBJ2-2; D remains unclear. Deletions cut 2 bases from V and 0 bases from J, with 4 bases between. From germline, CDR1 is KGHPV and CDR2 FQNQEV (reference sequence). The CDR3 is 14 amino acids. The DNA read from the CDR3 is TGTGCCAGCAGTCTGGGGACAAACACCGGGCAGCTCTAC. Its translation is CASSLGTNTGQLY. The whole CDR3 protein reads CASSLGTNTGQLYF.

For this clone: Mouse germline and gene names are used. The CDR3 extends 1 residue past the end of the read, so its final part is completed from the germline J gene. This chain links TRBV26 with TRBJ2-5, with a weak D call TRBD2 (5 bases). The CDR3 loop spans 14 amino acids. The V end was cut by 3 bases, the J end by 0 bases, with 7 bases between. Germline CDR1 and CDR2: KGHPV and FQNQEV (reference sequence). The CDR3 spells CASSLGVNQDTQYF. The CDR3 bases that were read are TGTGCCAGCAGTCTTGGGGTTAACCAAGACACCCAGTAC.